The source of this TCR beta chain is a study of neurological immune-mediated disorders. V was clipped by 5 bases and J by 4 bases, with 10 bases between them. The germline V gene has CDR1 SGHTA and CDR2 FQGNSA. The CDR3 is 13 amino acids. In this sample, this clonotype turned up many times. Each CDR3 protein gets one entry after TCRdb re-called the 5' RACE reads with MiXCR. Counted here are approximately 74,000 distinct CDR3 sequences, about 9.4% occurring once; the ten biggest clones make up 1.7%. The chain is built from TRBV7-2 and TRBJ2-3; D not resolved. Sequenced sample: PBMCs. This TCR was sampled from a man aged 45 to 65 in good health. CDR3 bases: TGTGCCAGCAGCAGCCAAAGGGCAGATACGCAGTATTTT. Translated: CASSSQRADTQYF.